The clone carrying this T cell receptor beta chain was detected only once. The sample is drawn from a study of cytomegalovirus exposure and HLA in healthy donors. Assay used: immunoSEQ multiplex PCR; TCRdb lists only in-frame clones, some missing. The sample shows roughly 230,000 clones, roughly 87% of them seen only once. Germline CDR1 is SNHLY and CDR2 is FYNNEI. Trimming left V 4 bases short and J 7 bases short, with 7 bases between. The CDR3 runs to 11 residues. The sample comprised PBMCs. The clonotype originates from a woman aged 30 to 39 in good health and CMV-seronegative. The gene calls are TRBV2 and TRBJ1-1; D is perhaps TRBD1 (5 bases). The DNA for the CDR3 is TGTGCCAGCAGTGGGGGGGGTGAAGCTTTCTTT. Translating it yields CASSGGGEAFF.